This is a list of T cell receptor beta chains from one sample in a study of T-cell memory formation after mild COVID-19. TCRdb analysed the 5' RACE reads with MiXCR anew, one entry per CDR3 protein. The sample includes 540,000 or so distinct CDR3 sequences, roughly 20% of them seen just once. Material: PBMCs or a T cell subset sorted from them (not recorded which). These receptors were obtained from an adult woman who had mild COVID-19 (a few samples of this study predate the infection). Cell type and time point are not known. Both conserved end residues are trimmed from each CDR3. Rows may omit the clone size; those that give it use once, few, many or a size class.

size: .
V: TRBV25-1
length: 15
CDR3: ASSEYYRGDFQETQY

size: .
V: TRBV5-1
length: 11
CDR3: ASSLVVASPST

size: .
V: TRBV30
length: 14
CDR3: AWSPPGAWGANVLT

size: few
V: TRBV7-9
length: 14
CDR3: ASSPSQDRSPYEQY

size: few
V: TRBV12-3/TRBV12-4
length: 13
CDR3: ASSLGTGVPYEQY

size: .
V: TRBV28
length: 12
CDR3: ASRAGLQSYEQY

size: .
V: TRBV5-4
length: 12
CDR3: ASSTGLESYEQY

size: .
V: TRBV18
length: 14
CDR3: ASSPTGTSLTDTQY

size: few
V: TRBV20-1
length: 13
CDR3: SARLSGRDTGELF

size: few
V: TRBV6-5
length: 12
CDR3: ASSLDRENYGYT

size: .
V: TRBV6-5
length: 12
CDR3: ASRKPEKIAQCY

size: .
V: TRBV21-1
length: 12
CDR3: ASIPGQGNNEQF

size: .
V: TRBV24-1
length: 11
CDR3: ATSRRGTGELF

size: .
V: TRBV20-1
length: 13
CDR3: SARDGQRGGNEQF

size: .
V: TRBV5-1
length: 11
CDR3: ASSLQAKETQY

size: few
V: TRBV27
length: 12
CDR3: ASSKGQGYQPQH

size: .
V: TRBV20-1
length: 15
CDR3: SARESGSLRVTGELF

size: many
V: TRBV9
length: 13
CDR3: ASSGFPEANNEQF

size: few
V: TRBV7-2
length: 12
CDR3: ASSLGGQGFKAF

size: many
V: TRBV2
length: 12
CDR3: ASRGSSGTGELF

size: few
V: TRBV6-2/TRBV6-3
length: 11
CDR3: ASTLAGGYEQY

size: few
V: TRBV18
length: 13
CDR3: ASSPPSRQSYEQY

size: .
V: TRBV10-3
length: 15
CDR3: AIRKMTSGGAEETQY

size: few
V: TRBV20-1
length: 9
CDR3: SAERENEQF

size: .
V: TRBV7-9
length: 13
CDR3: ASSSTTSGYIEQF

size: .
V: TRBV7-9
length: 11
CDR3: ASSLVSREKAF

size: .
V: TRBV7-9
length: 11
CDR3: ASSTNRFYTQY

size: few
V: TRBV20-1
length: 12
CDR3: SARGYTYYNEQF

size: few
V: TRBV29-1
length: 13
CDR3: SVEDQRGSADTQY

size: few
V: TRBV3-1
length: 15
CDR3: ASSQWVAGTESYEQY

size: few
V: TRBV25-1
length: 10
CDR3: ASSGPQGKQY

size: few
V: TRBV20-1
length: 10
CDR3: SARNVGVEQF

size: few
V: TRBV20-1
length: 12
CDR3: SARDGTGPYEQY